Below, 25 T cell receptor beta chains from the same sample are listed, as sequenced in a study of T cells after yellow fever vaccination. TCRdb re-analysed the 5' RACE reads in MiXCR, keeping a single row per CDR3 protein. The sample yields 68,000 or so distinct CDR3 sequences, about 6% seen once. The specimen was CD8+ T cells sorted from PBMCs, collected about 49 days after the first yellow fever vaccination. These receptors were collected from a man in his late teens or twenties who received the YFV17D yellow fever vaccine.

This clonotype was counted ten times or more. The V and J genes are TRBV10-3 and TRBJ2-3, with 7 bases aligning to TRBD2. In germline, CDR1 is ENHRY, CDR2 SYGVKD. The CDR3 spans 16 residues. Germline trimming cut 4 bases from V and 4 bases from J; bases unmatched to any gene: 11. DNA for the CDR3: TGTGCCATCAGTGGGCGACTAGCAGTAAATTCAGATACGCAGTATTTT. It codes for CAISGRLAVNSDTQYF.

This clonotype was seen ten or more times. CDR3 residues: CASSEWGNYGYTF. The CDR3 bases are TGTGCCAGCAGTGAATGGGGAAACTATGGCTACACCTTC. The chain links TRBV6-4 to TRBJ1-2; D is uncertain. Germline V gene lookup returns CDR1 MRHNA and CDR2 SNTAGT. This CDR3 spans 13 amino acids. The V gene lost 3 bases and the J gene lost 2 bases, with 7 bases spanning the gap.

Points on this clonotype: One base away lies a much larger clone, so this may be a sequencing read error. The chain joins TRBV15 to TRBJ2-3; TRBD2 is a possible D gene (5 bases). V lost 6 bases, J lost 4 bases, and 14 bases lay in between. CDR3 length: 14 amino acids. The germline gives CDR1 LNHNV, CDR2 YYDKDF (reference sequence). The DNA for the CDR3 is TGTGCCACCAGGGGAGCAAGGGAATCAGATACGCAGTATTTT. Its protein product is CATRGARESDTQYF.

This clonotype occurred a few times. V usage is TRBV4-1 and J usage is TRBJ2-2, with D uncertain. The germline CDR1 and CDR2 sequences are MGHRA and YSYEKL. The V gene lost 3 bases and the J gene lost 2 bases, with 16 bases spanning the gap. This CDR3 contains 17 residues. CDR3 loop: CASSHLEERLNTGELFF. As DNA, the CDR3 is TGCGCCAGCAGCCATCTCGAGGAAAGACTTAACACCGGGGAGCTGTTTTTT.

In regard to this clonotype: Germline is not matched at one junction end, which may reflect a read error. This chain joins TRBV3-1 and TRBJ2-1, with 8 positions matching TRBD1. The CDR3 length is 18 residues. CDR1 and CDR2 from the germline V gene are LGHDT and YNNKEL (reference sequence). The CDR3 protein is CACSQDRLRDRRINEQFF. DNA for the CDR3: TGTGCCTGCAGCCAAGATAGGCTCCGGGACAGGAGAATCAATGAGCAGTTCTTC.

The J gene is TRBJ2-4, the V gene TRBV27, with D maybe TRBD2 (5 bases). Looked up from germline, CDR1 is MNHEY and CDR2 is SMNVEV (reference sequence). The CDR3 totals 16 residues. Deletions cut 1 base from V and 0 bases from J, with 10 bases between. CDR3 bases: TGTGCCAGCAGTTTATTACCCGGAGGAGCCAAAAACATTCAGTACTTC. This gives the protein CASSLLPGGAKNIQYF.

There are many counts of this clonotype. This sequence joins TRBV20-1 and TRBJ1-1; D is uncertain. Trimming took 1 base from V and 4 from J, leaving 4 bases between them. The CDR3 consists of 11 residues. From germline, CDR1 is DFQATT and CDR2 SNEGSKA (reference sequence). The DNA for the CDR3 is TGCAGTGCTAGAGTGGTCACTGAAGCTTTCTTT. Protein: CSARVVTEAFF.

This clonotype occurred a few times. In nucleotides, the CDR3 is TGTGCCAGCAGCCCCAAAGCTCAGAACACTGAAGCTTTCTTT. Its translation is CASSPKAQNTEAFF. The chain employs TRBV7-2 and TRBJ1-1; D is undetermined. With 5 bases removed from V and 1 base from J, the gap between germline ends came to 11 bases. Germline V gene lookup returns CDR1 SGHTA and CDR2 FQGNSA. The CDR3 contains 14 residues.

This clonotype was observed a handful of times. V and J are TRBV7-9 and TRBJ1-4, with 7 nucleotides matching TRBD1. Trimming took 8 bases from V and 2 from J; bases not matched to a gene: 2. The CDR3 runs to 13 residues. In germline, CDR1 is SEHNR, CDR2 FQNEAQ (reference sequence). CDR3 residues: CASRGQTNEKLFF. The CDR3, as DNA: TGTGCCAGCCGGGGACAGACTAATGAAAAACTGTTTTTT. Full variable domain (outside the CDR3, taken from reference TRBV7-9 and TRBJ1-4): DTGVSQNPRHKITKRGQNVTFRCDPISEHNRLYWYRQTLGQGPEFLTYFQNEAQLEKSRLLSDRFSAERPKGSFSTLEIQRTEQGDSAMYLCASRGQTNEKLFFGSGTQLSVL.

This clonotype was picked up a small number of times. The rearrangement uses TRBV6-5 and TRBJ2-2; 7 nucleotides align to TRBD2. The germline V gene has CDR1 MNHEY and CDR2 SVGAGI. The CDR3 consists of 16 residues. V lost 1 base, J lost 2 bases, and 4 bases stayed unmatched. This CDR3 is CASSYCCGGNTGELFF. As DNA, the CDR3 is TGTGCCAGCAGTTACTGCTGCGGGGGAAACACCGGGGAGCTGTTTTTT.

This clonotype was recorded at least ten times. This chain connects TRBV5-6 to TRBJ2-7; D uncertain. This CDR3 comprises 14 residues. Per the germline V gene, CDR1 is SGHDT and CDR2 is YYEEEE. The ends were cut back, 0 bases at V and 2 bases at J, with 9 bases in the middle. The CDR3 loop is CASSLVASTYEQYF. DNA of the CDR3: TGTGCCAGCAGCTTGGTGGCCAGCACCTACGAGCAGTACTTC.

Comments on this clonotype: With a much larger clone just one base away, this may be a read error. This chain uses TRBV10-3 with TRBJ1-2; TRBD1 aligns across 8 bases. Germline V gene data show CDR1 as ENHRY and CDR2 as SYGVKD. The CDR3 is 16 amino acids. CDR3 nucleotide sequence: TGTGGCATCAGTGGGGACGACAGGGGAGGAGTGGATGGCTACACCTTC. Translating gives CGISGDDRGGVDGYTF.

The chain recombines TRBV7-9 with TRBJ2-3; 8 bases map to TRBD2. The CDR3 length is 15 residues. V dropped 5 bases and J dropped 5; count of bases not matched to a gene: 9. Per germline, CDR1 SEHNR and CDR2 FQNEAQ (reference sequence). DNA for the CDR3: TGTGCCAGCAGCCCCGGGACTAGGGAGGGAGATACGCAGTATTTT. Encoded protein: CASSPGTREGDTQYF. Variable domain in full (rest from reference TRBV7-9 and TRBJ2-3): DTGVSQNPRHKITKRGQNVTFRCDPISEHNRLYWYRQTLGQGPEFLTYFQNEAQLEKSRLLSDRFSAERPKGSFSTLEIQRTEQGDSAMYLCASSPGTREGDTQYFGPGTRLTVL.

This clonotype was seen more than once but under ten times. The genes are TRBV12-3 or TRBV12-4 and TRBJ1-5, with D possibly matching TRBD1 (5 bases). This CDR3 has 16 amino acids. Trimming removed 3 bases from V and 0 bases from J, with 12 bases in between. CDR3 coding DNA: TGTGCCAGCAGTTTGGCGGGGGGTTATAGCAATCAGCCCCAGCATTTT. Its protein product is CASSLAGGYSNQPQHF.

This clonotype occurred many times. The chain carries TRBV4-2 and TRBJ2-7; D is possibly TRBD1 (6 bases). This CDR3 has 15 residues. Germline V gene sequence: CDR1 LGHNA, CDR2 YNFKEQ. Trimming took 4 bases from V and 0 from J, leaving 13 bases between them. Here the CDR3 reads CASSPWVGGSYEQYF. The CDR3 DNA follows: TGTGCCAGCAGCCCCTGGGTAGGGGGCTCCTACGAGCAGTACTTC.

This clonotype has just a few counts. The rearrangement uses TRBV12-3 or TRBV12-4 and TRBJ2-5; 7 bases are shared with TRBD1. The CDR3 covers 14 residues. V was pared by 3 bases and J by 1 base, with 2 bases of the junction left unmatched. The CDR3 coding sequence is TGTGCCAGCAGTTTTGAGGGGGCCCAAGAGACCCAGTACTTC. Residues: CASSFEGAQETQYF.

This clonotype came up many times. The chain has TRBV7-6 and TRBJ2-1; D possibly corresponds to TRBD1 (5 bases). This CDR3 region has 14 residues. Germline values: CDR1 SGHVS, CDR2 FNYEAQ. V lost 5 bases to trimming and J lost 10 bases, with 18 bases between them. The CDR3: CASSPRLGVGEQFF. The DNA for the CDR3 is TGTGCCAGCAGCCCCCGGTTAGGGGTAGGAGAGCAGTTCTTC.

The J gene is TRBJ2-7, the V gene TRBV7-2, with D perhaps given as TRBD1 or TRBD2 (5 bases each). Trimming left V 1 base short and J 3 bases short, with 7 bases between. The CDR3 is 13 residues long. The germline V gene encodes CDR1 SGHTA and CDR2 FQGNSA. The CDR3 sequence is CASSLGDGYEQYF. CDR3 DNA: TGTGCCAGCAGCTTAGGGGACGGCTACGAGCAGTACTTC.

The chain joins TRBV14 to TRBJ2-5; D may match TRBD1 or TRBD2 (6 bases each). This CDR3 has 15 residues. The V gene lost 2 bases and the J gene lost 3 bases, with 13 bases spanning the gap. Germline loops: CDR1 SGHDN, CDR2 FVKESK. The CDR3 here is CASSQYGGPKETQYF. CDR3 nucleotide sequence: TGTGCCAGCAGCCAATATGGGGGGCCCAAAGAGACCCAGTACTTC.

J is TRBJ1-1 and V is TRBV6-1; D is possibly TRBD1 (5 bases). CDR1 MNHNS and CDR2 SASEGT come from the germline V gene. The CDR3 is made up of 15 amino acids. Trimming stripped 11 bases from V and 1 base from J, with 20 bases between. The CDR3 bases are TGTGCCCTCCGGAGGGGCGCGGAAACGAACACTGAAGCTTTCTTT. Protein: CALRRGAETNTEAFF.

This clonotype was seen a handful of times. The J gene is TRBJ2-5, the V gene TRBV7-2; TRBD2 matches 8 bases. V dropped 3 bases and J dropped 1; count of bases not matched to a gene: 4. CDR3 size: 15 residues. From germline, CDR1 is SGHTA and CDR2 FQGNSA. The CDR3 nucleotides read TGTGCCAGCAGCTTCCGTAGCGGGGTCCAAGAGACCCAGTACTTC. Its protein product is CASSFRSGVQETQYF.

This clonotype has a handful of counts. The rearrangement uses TRBV5-6 and TRBJ2-3; D perhaps matches TRBD2 (7 bases). This CDR3 has 14 residues. Trimming removed 4 bases at V and 6 bases at J, with 15 bases between. CDR1 and CDR2 (germline): SGHDT, YYEEEE. CDR3: CASSQGGAGDTQYF. The CDR3 DNA is TGTGCCAGCAGCCAAGGGGGGGCAGGCGATACGCAGTATTTT.

Many counts were recorded for this clonotype. The rearrangement uses TRBV29-1 and TRBJ2-5; D gene ambiguous. From germline, CDR1 is SQVTM and CDR2 ANQGSEA. Trimming cost V 2 bases and J 5 bases, with 3 bases left between them. This CDR3 is built from 10 residues. The CDR3 spells CSVELETQYF. CDR3 nucleotides: TGCAGCGTTGAATTGGAGACCCAGTACTTC.

The rearrangement links TRBV7-8 to TRBJ2-7; D gene ambiguous. The CDR3 sequence is 13 residues long. With 5 bases removed from V and 6 bases from J, the gap between germline ends came to 14 bases. Germline V CDR1 and CDR2: SGHVS, FQNEAQ. CDR3 amino acids: CASSARQKGEQYF. In DNA, the CDR3 is TGTGCCAGCAGCGCCAGGCAGAAGGGCGAGCAGTACTTC. The full variable domain, its missing parts supplied by reference TRBV7-8 and TRBJ2-7, is GAGVSQSPRYKVAKRGQDVALRCDPISGHVSLFWYQQALGQGPEFLTYFQNEAQLDKSGLPSDRFFAERPEGSVSTLKIQRTQQEDSAVYLCASSARQKGEQYFGPGTRLTVT.

This clonotype was counted ten times or more. The rearrangement links TRBV4-1 to TRBJ2-2; a possible D gene is TRBD1 (5 bases). V was shortened by 0 bases and J by 4 bases, with 15 bases between the two germline ends. From germline, CDR1 is MGHRA and CDR2 YSYEKL. CDR3 size: 17 residues. The CDR3 loop is CASSQEAPGLGTGELFF. The CDR3 DNA follows: TGCGCCAGCAGCCAAGAGGCTCCAGGGTTAGGCACCGGGGAGCTGTTTTTT.